The rows below give T cell receptor beta chains drawn from one sample of a study of OX40 agonist ivuxolimab in advanced cancers. Sequencing used immunoSEQ multiplex PCR; TCRdb keeps in-frame clones, though not all of them. The sample carries some 39,000 clones, roughly 90% recorded once. The material sequenced was CD4+ or CD8+ T cells sorted from blood, taken in a trial of the OX40 agonist ivuxolimab. These receptors were obtained from an adult with an advanced solid tumor such as melanoma, head and neck, liver or kidney cancer. Both conserved end residues are part of each CDR3. The order of the fields is clone size, J gene, V gene, D gene, CDR3 protein, CDR3 DNA. The D gene is left open where the match is weak. Only part of the rows carry a size: once, few, many, or a class if the clone is expanded.

>.|TRBJ1-6|TRBV11-2|.
CASSRRGGGNSPLHF
TGTGCCAGCAGCCGCCGTGGAGGAGGAAATTCACCCCTCCACTTT
>.|TRBJ2-7|TRBV28|TRBD1
CAITRRDRTSYEQYF
TGTGCCATTACACGCCGGGACAGGACCTCCTACGAGCAGTACTTC
>once|TRBJ2-7|TRBV21-1|.
CASNIDLARYEQYF
TGTGCCAGCAACATAGACCTAGCGCGTTACGAGCAGTACTTC
>.|TRBJ2-7|TRBV6-4|.
CASLRVDEQYF
TGTGCCAGCCTTAGGGTTGACGAGCAGTACTTC
>.|TRBJ2-1|TRBV5-4|.
CASSLNYEQFF
TGTGCCAGCAGCTTGAATTATGAGCAGTTCTTC
>.|TRBJ1-5|TRBV6-4|.
CASSPMWGQPQHF
TGTGCCAGCAGCCCCATGTGGGGCCAGCCCCAGCATTTT
>.|TRBJ2-5|TRBV21-1|.
CASSSLRDSRAETQYF
TGTGCCAGCAGCTCCCTCAGGGACTCACGTGCGGAGACCCAGTACTTC
>few|TRBJ2-1|TRBV5-1|TRBD2
CASSTGLAGSYNEQFF
TGCGCCAGCAGCACGGGTCTAGCGGGCTCCTACAATGAGCAGTTCTTC
>.|TRBJ2-1|TRBV6-5|TRBD2
CASRTSGRDEQFF
TGTGCCAGCAGGACTAGCGGGAGAGATGAGCAGTTCTTC
>.|TRBJ2-1|TRBV7-3|TRBD2
CASSLYGGTSGRNEQFF
TGTGCCAGCAGCTTATATGGGGGGACTAGCGGGAGGAATGAGCAGTTCTTC
>.|TRBJ2-3|TRBV11-2|TRBD1
CASSIDRGRIDTQYF
TGTGCCAGCAGCATTGACAGGGGGCGAATTGATACGCAGTATTTT
>.|TRBJ1-1|TRBV18|.
CASSQGRDTEAFF
TGTGCCAGCTCACAGGGCAGGGATACTGAAGCTTTCTTT
>.|TRBJ1-2|TRBV6-1|.
CASSEPYSNGYTF
TGTGCCAGCAGTGAACCATATTCGAATGGCTACACCTTC
>.|TRBJ1-4|TRBV7-8|TRBD1
CASSLSDRGLLNEKLFF
TGTGCCAGCAGCTTATCTGACAGGGGCTTACTTAATGAAAAACTGTTTTTT
>.|TRBJ2-7|TRBV28|.
CASSLSGQGDYEQYF
TGTGCCAGCAGTTTATCGGGCCAGGGTGACTACGAGCAGTACTTC
>.|TRBJ2-3|TRBV28|.
CALGRGQGPDTQYF
TGTGCCCTGGGGAGAGGGCAGGGGCCAGATACGCAGTATTTT
>.|TRBJ2-5|TRBV5-4|.
CASSFYTTQETQYF
TGTGCCAGCAGCTTCTATACGACGCAAGAGACCCAGTACTTC
>.|TRBJ1-2|TRBV19|TRBD1
CASSSGTGGDYGYTF
TGTGCCAGTAGTTCCGGGACAGGAGGGGACTATGGCTACACCTTC
>.|TRBJ2-2|TRBV27|.
CASSLWGANTGELFF
TGTGCCAGCAGTTTGTGGGGGGCGAACACCGGGGAGCTGTTTTTT
>.|TRBJ2-4|TRBV2|.
CASSPRRGGMDIQYF
TGTGCCAGCAGTCCCCGAAGGGGGGGGATGGACATTCAGTACTTC
>once|TRBJ2-1|TRBV27|.
CASSRTLSSYNEQFF
TGTGCCAGCAGCCGGACTCTGAGCTCCTACAATGAGCAGTTCTTC
>few|TRBJ1-5|TRBV19|.
CASSSTPGVGADQPQHF
TGTGCCAGTAGTAGCACGCCCGGGGTCGGTGCGGATCAGCCCCAGCATTTT
>.|TRBJ2-7|TRBV30|.
CAWNLDYEQYF
TGTGCCTGGAATCTGGACTACGAGCAGTACTTC
>.|TRBJ2-1|TRBV29-1|.
CSVEISEFSNEQFF
TGCAGCGTTGAGATTAGCGAGTTTAGTAATGAGCAGTTCTTC
>.|TRBJ2-7|TRBV27|.
CASSPLTSYEQYF
TGTGCCAGCAGTCCCTTGACTAGCTACGAGCAGTACTTC
>.|TRBJ2-4|TRBV5-4|.
CASSLWGRGAKNIQYF
TGTGCCAGCAGCTTGTGGGGGCGAGGAGCCAAAAACATTCAGTACTTC
>.|TRBJ2-7|TRBV5-1|.
CASSLPGPGEQYF
TGCGCCAGCAGCTTGCCGGGCCCCGGGGAGCAGTACTTC
>few|TRBJ1-1|TRBV2|TRBD1
CASSVDRDRGYNTEAFF
TGTGCCAGCAGTGTAGACCGGGACAGGGGGTACAACACTGAAGCTTTCTTT